The rows below give T cell receptor beta chains drawn from one sample of a study of T-cell memory formation after mild COVID-19. TCRdb re-analysed the 5' RACE reads in MiXCR, keeping a single row per CDR3 protein. The repertoire holds about 400,000 distinct CDR3 sequences, about a sixth seen once, with roughly a fifth in the top ten. Sequencing was done on a sample of PBMCs or a T cell subset sorted from them (not recorded which). These receptors were taken from a man aged 18 to 29 who had mild COVID-19 (a few samples of this study predate the infection). Cell type and time point are not known. The conserved cysteine and the conserved F or W are not part of the CDR3 here.

v_call	j_call	cdr3_aa
TRBV2	TRBJ2-3	ASSPTDRTSTDTQY
TRBV7-3	TRBJ2-1	ASSISGAHYNEQF
TRBV7-2	TRBJ1-2	ASSLQGLNYGYT
TRBV28	TRBJ2-1	ASSLIGQAGYNEQF
TRBV29-1	TRBJ1-5	SVEDPVGSQH
TRBV27	TRBJ2-5	ASGRFQETQY
TRBV3-1	TRBJ1-2	ASSPAQGAGYT
TRBV7-9	TRBJ2-4	ASSQGGTGAKNIQY
TRBV5-5	TRBJ2-3	ASSLSTNTDTQY
TRBV12-3/TRBV12-4	TRBJ2-2	ASSVPGELF
TRBV5-1	TRBJ2-3	ASRPDSSTDTQY
TRBV9	TRBJ1-2	ASSADSYGYT
TRBV6-5	TRBJ1-1	ASSPTGVRTEAF
TRBV5-1	TRBJ2-5	ASSLGTGYQETQY
TRBV7-3	TRBJ1-1	ASSLTPGTEAF
TRBV12-3/TRBV12-4	TRBJ2-3	ATSLMRGDTQY
TRBV4-1	TRBJ2-2	ASSQRGGPVSTGELF
TRBV12-3/TRBV12-4	TRBJ1-4	ASSLAGTGGH
TRBV5-1	TRBJ1-4	ASSMGSSGEKLF
TRBV10-3	TRBJ2-3	AISLGGARADTQY
TRBV9	TRBJ1-1	ASSATARGGDTEAF
TRBV4-1	TRBJ1-5	ASRERDVSNQPQH